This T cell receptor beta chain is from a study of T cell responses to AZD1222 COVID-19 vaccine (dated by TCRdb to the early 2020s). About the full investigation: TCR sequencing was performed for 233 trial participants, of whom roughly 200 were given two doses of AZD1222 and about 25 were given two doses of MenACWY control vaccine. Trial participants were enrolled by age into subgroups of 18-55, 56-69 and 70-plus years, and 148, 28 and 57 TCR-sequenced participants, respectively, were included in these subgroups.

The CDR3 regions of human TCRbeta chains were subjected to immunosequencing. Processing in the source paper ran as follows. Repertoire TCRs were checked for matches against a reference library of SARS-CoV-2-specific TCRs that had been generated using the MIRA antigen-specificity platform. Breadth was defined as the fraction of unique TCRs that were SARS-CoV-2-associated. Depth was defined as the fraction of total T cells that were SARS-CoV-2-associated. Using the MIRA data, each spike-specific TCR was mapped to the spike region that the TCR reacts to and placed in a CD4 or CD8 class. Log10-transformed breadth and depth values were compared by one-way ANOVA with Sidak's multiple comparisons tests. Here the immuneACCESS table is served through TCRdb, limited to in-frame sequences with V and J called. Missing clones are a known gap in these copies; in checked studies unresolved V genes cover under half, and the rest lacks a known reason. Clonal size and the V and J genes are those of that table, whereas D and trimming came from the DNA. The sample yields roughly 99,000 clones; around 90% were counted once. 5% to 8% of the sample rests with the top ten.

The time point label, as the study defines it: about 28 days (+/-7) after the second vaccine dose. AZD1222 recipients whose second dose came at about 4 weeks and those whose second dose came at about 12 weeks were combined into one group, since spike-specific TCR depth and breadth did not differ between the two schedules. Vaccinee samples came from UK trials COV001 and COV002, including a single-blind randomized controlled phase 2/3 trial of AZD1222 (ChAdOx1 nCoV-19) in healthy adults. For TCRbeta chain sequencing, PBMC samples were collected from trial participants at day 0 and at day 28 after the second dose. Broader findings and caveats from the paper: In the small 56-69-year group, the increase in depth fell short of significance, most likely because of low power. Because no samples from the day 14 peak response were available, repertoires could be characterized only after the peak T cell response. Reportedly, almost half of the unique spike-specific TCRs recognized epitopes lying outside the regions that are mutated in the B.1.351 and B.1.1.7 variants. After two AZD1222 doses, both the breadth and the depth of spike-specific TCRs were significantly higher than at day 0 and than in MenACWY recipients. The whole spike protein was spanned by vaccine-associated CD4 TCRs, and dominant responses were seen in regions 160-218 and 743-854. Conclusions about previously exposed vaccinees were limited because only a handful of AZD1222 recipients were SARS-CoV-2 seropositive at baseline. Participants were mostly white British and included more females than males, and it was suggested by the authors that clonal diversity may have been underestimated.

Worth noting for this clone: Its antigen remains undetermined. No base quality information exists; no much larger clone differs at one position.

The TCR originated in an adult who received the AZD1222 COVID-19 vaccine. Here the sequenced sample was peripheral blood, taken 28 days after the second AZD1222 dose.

The CDR3 corresponds to CASSSAGVSYNEQFF. Here is the DNA: TGTGCCAGCAGCTCAGCGGGGGTCTCCTACAATGAGCAGTTCTTC. This chain is built from TRBV7-2 and TRBJ2-1; TRBD2 agrees with 8 junctional bases. The CDR3 runs 15 amino acids, cysteine and phenylalanine included. Here the CDR3 DNA is all that survives: 45 bases in frame from base 1. Per the germline V gene, SGHTA is the CDR1 and FQGNSA is the CDR2. V is pruned by 4 bases and J by 0 bases, leaving 2 bases of the junction without a gene match.